These 11 T cell receptor beta chains were sequenced from one sample in a study of blood T cell repertoires in COVID-19. Profiled with immunoSEQ multiplex PCR; TCRdb holds only in-frame clones, not every one. The repertoire has approximately 75,000 clones, about 74% of them found once; the top ten carry approximately 2.4%. The sample comprised peripheral blood. The origin of the receptors is a human donor with acute or convalescent COVID-19. The donor label of this sample is uncertain.

A few counts support this clone. The V call is TRBV28, the J call TRBJ1-5; 8 nucleotides align to TRBD1. V dropped 5 bases and J dropped 1; count of bases not matched to a gene: 7. Germline CDR1 and CDR2: MDHEN and SYDVKM. The CDR3 loop spans 16 amino acids. CDR3 sequence reads: CASSRLQGESNQPQHF. The CDR3 nucleotides read TGTGCCAGCAGTCGATTACAGGGGGAGAGCAATCAGCCCCAGCATTTT.

The chain has TRBV3-1 (or the pseudogene TRBV3-2) and TRBJ1-2; D possibly corresponds to TRBD1 (6 bases). The V gene's germline CDR1 is LGHDT and CDR2 YNNKEL (reference sequence). The CDR3 runs 15 residues. V gave up 4 bases and J gave up 1 base, with 13 bases separating them. CDR3 sequence reads: CASSLQGGGNYGYTF. In DNA form, the CDR3 reads TGTGCCAGCAGCCTACAGGGTGGGGGTAACTATGGCTACACCTTC.

The V and J genes are TRBV7-8 and TRBJ2-5, with D perhaps matching TRBD2 (6 bases). CDR3 size: 18 residues. Germline CDR1 is SGHVS and CDR2 is FQNEAQ. V lost 5 bases, J lost 5 bases, and 27 bases lay in between. CDR3 in amino acids: CASSPERAAGGSRETQYF. In nucleotides, the CDR3 is TGTGCCAGCAGCCCGGAGAGGGCAGCCGGAGGGAGTAGGGAGACCCAGTACTTC.

J is TRBJ2-7 and V is TRBV7-9; tentative D call: TRBD1 (6 bases). V lost 5 bases, J lost 3 bases, and 17 bases lay in between. The CDR3 sequence is 15 residues long. Germline CDR1 SEHNR, CDR2 FQNEAQ (reference sequence). This CDR3 is CASSPRQELGYEQYF. The CDR3, as DNA: TGTGCCAGCAGCCCCAGACAGGAATTGGGCTACGAGCAGTACTTC.

This clone has only a few counts. This chain joins TRBV27 and TRBJ2-1, with 10 nucleotides matching TRBD2. The V and J ends lost 5 bases and 0 bases, in that order; junction bases with no gene match: 7. The CDR3 runs to 17 residues. Germline loops: CDR1 MNHEY, CDR2 SMNVEV (reference sequence). The CDR3 region has the DNA TGTGCCAGCAGTCCCTTCACTAGCGGGGTCTCCTACAATGAGCAGTTCTTC. This translates into CASSPFTSGVSYNEQFF.

This chain joins TRBV2 and TRBJ2-7; D unclear. Per the germline V gene, CDR1 is SNHLY and CDR2 is FYNNEI. This CDR3 has 12 residues. Trimming removed 5 bases from V and 3 bases from J, with 8 bases in between. The CDR3 DNA follows: TGTGCCAGCAGTAAAGACGGCTACGAGCAGTACGTC. This codes for CASSKDGYEQYV.

V and J are TRBV10-2 and TRBJ2-7; 7 bases line up with TRBD2. Germline CDR1 and CDR2: WSHSY and SAAADI. Unmatched junction bases numbered 5, after V lost 10 bases and J lost 2 bases. The CDR3 totals 12 residues. The CDR3 region has the DNA TGCGCCACCTCAAGCGGGGCCTACGAGCAGTACGTC. This gives the protein CATSSGAYEQYV.

This clone has a single count. V usage is TRBV5-1 and J usage is TRBJ2-3, with D unclear. In germline, CDR1 is SGHRS, CDR2 YFSETQ. The CDR3 is 16 amino acids. Trimming took off 1 base at V and 0 bases at J, with 12 bases between the two ends. The CDR3 DNA sequence: TGCGCCAGCAGCTTGTTGGCAGGCTCTAGCACAGATACGCAGTATTTT. Translated: CASSLLAGSSTDTQYF.

This chain joins TRBV6-5 and TRBJ1-1; D unclear. The CDR3 runs 13 residues. CDR1 is MNHEY and CDR2 is SVGAGI in the germline V gene. The V end lost 6 bases, the J end lost 2 bases, and 10 bases lay between the germline ends. CDR3 sequence (DNA): TGTGCCAGCAGGGGCATAGGAAACACTGAAGCTTTCTTT. Protein sequence: CASRGIGNTEAFF.

V is TRBV2 and J is TRBJ2-2; TRBD1 is a possible D gene (6 bases). V was cut by 6 bases and J by 3 bases, with 8 bases left in between. Per germline, CDR1 SNHLY and CDR2 FYNNEI. This CDR3 is built from 13 residues. The CDR3 spells CASSRTDTGELFF. The CDR3 bases are TGTGCCAGCAGCCGGACAGACACCGGGGAGCTGTTTTTT.

This clone was seen more than once but under ten times. The rearrangement joins TRBV13 to TRBJ2-5, with a weak D call TRBD2 (6 bases). Trimming left V 8 bases short and J 4 bases short, with 14 bases between. Germline-derived CDR1 and CDR2 are PRHDT and FYEKMQ (reference sequence). This CDR3 spans 13 amino acids. The CDR3 region is CASAPRRGETQYF. CDR3 in DNA: TGTGCCAGCGCCCCCAGGAGGGGAGAGACCCAGTACTTC.